The 13 T cell receptor beta chains listed next were all sequenced from one sample in a study of cytomegalovirus exposure and HLA in healthy donors. The assay was immunoSEQ multiplex PCR, and TCRdb's table has in-frame clones only and misses some. Here the sample spans about 200,000 clones, about 81% being singletons. Material for sequencing was PBMCs. The receptor source for this set is a woman aged 25 to 39 in good health and CMV-seronegative.

The rearrangement uses TRBV5-4 and TRBJ1-2; 7 bases line up with TRBD1. V shed 0 bases and J 3 bases; nucleotides not matched to a gene: 11. From germline, CDR1 is SGHNT and CDR2 YYREEE (reference sequence). This CDR3 region has 17 residues. The CDR3 region has the DNA TGTGCCAGCAGCTTGGAAGTCGGAGAGGGGGCTTACTATGGCTACACCTTC. Its translation: CASSLEVGEGAYYGYTF.

The J gene is TRBJ1-5, the V gene TRBV6-1; D is ambiguous. Trimming took 4 bases from V and 0 from J, leaving 10 bases between them. This CDR3 is built from 15 residues. Germline CDR1 and CDR2: MNHNS and SASEGT. The CDR3 sequence is CASSGHWNSNQPQHF. In DNA, the CDR3 is TGTGCCAGCAGTGGACACTGGAATAGCAATCAGCCCCAGCATTTT.

This clone was counted between two and nine times. The chain employs TRBV6-1 and TRBJ2-3; 7 nucleotides align to TRBD2. The CDR3 spans 13 residues. Germline CDR1 MNHNS, CDR2 SASEGT. CDR3 nucleotide sequence: TGTGCAAGTCTTAGCGGGAGCACAGATACGCAGTATTTT. The encoded protein is CASLSGSTDTQYF.

The chain combines TRBV5-1 with TRBJ2-7; D is perhaps TRBD1 (6 bases). Per the germline V gene, CDR1 is SGHRS and CDR2 is YFSETQ. This CDR3 is built from 19 residues. The V gene lost 0 bases and the J gene lost 5 bases, with 27 bases spanning the gap. In DNA, the CDR3 is TGCGCCAGCAGCTTGGGATTATTCTGGGGAGCAGGGGATCAAAACGAGCAGTACTTC. Residues: CASSLGLFWGAGDQNEQYF.

V usage is TRBV4-1 and J usage is TRBJ1-1, with D unresolved. V lost 4 bases to trimming and J lost 1 base, with 25 bases between them. The germline gives CDR1 MGHRA, CDR2 YSYEKL. This CDR3 is built from 19 residues. The CDR3 region has the DNA TGCGCCAGCAGCCCGATCCCTTTACGAACTCGGGAGAGGAACACTGAAGCTTTCTTT. Translated, it gives CASSPIPLRTRERNTEAFF.

The chain links TRBV15 to TRBJ2-3; 9 bases fit TRBD2. The CDR3 sequence is 16 residues long. The V gene's germline CDR1 is LNHNV and CDR2 YYDKDF (reference sequence). V was clipped by 5 bases and J by 0 bases; unmatched bases: 6. The CDR3 protein is CATSGLAKPSTDTQYF. Written as DNA, the CDR3 is TGTGCCACCAGCGGACTAGCGAAGCCTAGCACAGATACGCAGTATTTT.

The CDR3 coding sequence is TGTGCCAGCTCACCATTAGGGGGAGTTCGTGATTCACCCCTCCACTTT. This translates into CASSPLGGVRDSPLHF. This rearrangement joins TRBV18 to TRBJ1-6; weak D call: TRBD1 (6 bases). CDR3 length equals 16 residues. V lost 2 bases and J lost 8, with 16 bases in between. Germline V CDR1 and CDR2: KGHSH, LQKENI.

This rearrangement joins TRBV25-1 to TRBJ1-4; D not certain. Germline lookup yields CDR1 MGHDK and CDR2 SYGVNS. Trimming removed 2 bases at V and 15 bases at J, with 16 bases between. This CDR3 has 13 residues. CDR3 sequence: CASSEHRATEVFF. The CDR3 DNA sequence: TGTGCCAGCAGTGAACATCGGGCAACGGAGGTGTTTTTT. The variable domain in full, with the rest retrieved from reference TRBV25-1 and TRBJ1-4, is EADIYQTPRYLVIGTGKKITLECSQTMGHDKMYWYQQDPGMELHLIHYSYGVNSTEKGDLSSESTVSRIRTEHFPLTLESARPSHTSQYLCASSEHRATEVFFGSGTQLSVL.

The table lists this clone with a count of one. This chain joins TRBV5-4 and TRBJ1-1, with D possibly matching TRBD1 (5 bases). This CDR3 comprises 16 residues. Per germline, CDR1 SGHNT and CDR2 YYREEE (reference sequence). Trimming shortened V by 0 bases and J by 2 bases, and 14 bases separated the two germline ends. This chain's CDR3 is CASSLGAGRLNTEAFF. As DNA, the CDR3 is TGTGCCAGCAGCTTGGGAGCGGGACGCCTTAACACTGAAGCTTTCTTT.

The chain links TRBV9 to TRBJ1-4; 11 bases align to TRBD1. The V segment lost 2 bases and the J segment 8 bases; nucleotides outside the gene matches: 2. Germline CDR1 reads SGDLS; CDR2 reads YYNGEE. The length of the CDR3 is 14 residues. Here the CDR3 reads CASSVGQGGEKLFF. The CDR3, as DNA: TGTGCCAGCAGCGTGGGACAGGGGGGAGAAAAACTGTTTTTT.

This clone was seen repeatedly, ten times or more. The rearrangement joins TRBV7-9 to TRBJ1-5; D is ambiguous. Germline CDR1 is SEHNR and CDR2 is FQNEAQ (reference sequence). CDR3 length equals 13 residues. Trimming shortened V by 4 bases and J by 4 bases, and 8 bases separated the two germline ends. Written as DNA, the CDR3 is TGTGCCAGCAGCTCAACCAGTAATCAGCCCCAGCATTTT. As protein: CASSSTSNQPQHF.

The J gene is TRBJ1-2, the V gene TRBV30, with D possibly TRBD1 on 6 matching bases. V dropped 2 bases and J dropped 4 bases, with 11 bases sitting between them. The germline gives CDR1 GTSNPN, CDR2 SVGIG (reference sequence). The CDR3 loop spans 13 amino acids. The CDR3 sequence is CAWSLTGRYGYTF. In DNA form, the CDR3 reads TGTGCCTGGAGTCTTACAGGGCGCTATGGCTACACCTTC.

This clone appeared once. The genes are TRBV6-1 and TRBJ2-1; TRBD2 aligns across 9 bases. The CDR3 is made up of 15 amino acids. V was pared by 9 bases and J by 2 bases, with 8 bases of the junction left unmatched. In germline, CDR1 is MNHNS, CDR2 SASEGT. The CDR3 nucleotides are TGTGCCAGTAGCGGGAGATCAACCGCCTACAATGAGCAGTTCTTC. It translates to CASSGRSTAYNEQFF.